Below, 5 T cell receptor beta chains from the same sample are listed, as sequenced in a study of T-cell reconstitution after alpha-beta-depleted transplantation in children. Unique molecular identifiers were used in preparing the TCRbeta library. TCRdb reprocessed the PCR reads with MiXCR, giving one entry per CDR3 protein. This sample has about 870,000 distinct CDR3 sequences, with around 17% found just once. The sample in question was PBMCs, mostly from graft donor cells, obtained 360 days after TCRalphabeta/CD19-depleted stem cell transplant. These receptors came from a male patient between 10 and 17 years old who had a stem cell transplant for acute lymphoblastic leukemia, so the T cells may come from the graft donor.

The gene calls are TRBV2 and TRBJ2-3, with D unclear. Trimming took 6 bases from V and 4 from J, leaving 14 bases between them. CDR1 is SNHLY and CDR2 is FYNNEI in the germline V gene. CDR3 size: 14 residues. The CDR3 sequence is CASRFSEPPDTQYF. The CDR3 coding sequence is TGTGCCAGCAGGTTTAGTGAACCCCCAGATACGCAGTATTTT. The variable domain in full, with the rest retrieved from reference TRBV2 and TRBJ2-3, is EPEVTQTPSHQVTQMGQEVILRCVPISNHLYFYWYRQILGQKVEFLVSFYNNEISEKSEIFDDQFSVERPDGSNFTLKIRSTKLEDSAMYFCASRFSEPPDTQYFGPGTRLTVL.

This clonotype showed up many times. The rearrangement uses TRBV5-6 and TRBJ2-7, with 10 nucleotides matching TRBD2. This CDR3 region has 15 residues. Germline trimming cut 1 base from V and 2 bases from J; bases unmatched to any gene: 3. Germline V gene sequence: CDR1 SGHDT, CDR2 YYEEEE. Here the CDR3 reads CASSLTSGETYEQYF. CDR3 DNA: TGTGCCAGCAGCTTGACTAGCGGGGAGACCTACGAGCAGTACTTC.

J is TRBJ1-4 and V is TRBV7-9; D is ambiguous. V lost 5 bases and J 8 bases, leaving 12 bases between the germline ends. Germline values: CDR1 SEHNR, CDR2 FQNEAQ (reference sequence). This CDR3 has 13 amino acids. CDR3 in amino acids: CASSALGWEKLFF. The CDR3 region has the DNA TGTGCCAGCAGCGCATTGGGGTGGGAAAAACTGTTTTTT.

This clonotype was detected many times. The J gene is TRBJ2-1, the V gene TRBV25-1; no clear D. Germline CDR1 is MGHDK and CDR2 is SYGVNS. V lost 5 bases, J lost 3 bases, and 8 bases lay in between. The CDR3 is made up of 13 amino acids. The CDR3 is CASSNYSYNEQFF. DNA of the CDR3: TGTGCCAGCAGTAATTACAGCTACAATGAGCAGTTCTTC.

This clonotype was seen many times. The rearrangement links TRBV7-9 to TRBJ2-2; 10 bases agree with TRBD2. V shed 8 bases and J 3 bases; nucleotides not matched to a gene: 9. Germline lookup yields CDR1 SEHNR and CDR2 FQNEAQ (reference sequence). This CDR3 has 16 amino acids. This CDR3 is CASGGSGLADTGELFF. CDR3 nucleotide sequence: TGTGCCAGCGGGGGATCCGGACTAGCGGACACCGGGGAGCTGTTTTTT.